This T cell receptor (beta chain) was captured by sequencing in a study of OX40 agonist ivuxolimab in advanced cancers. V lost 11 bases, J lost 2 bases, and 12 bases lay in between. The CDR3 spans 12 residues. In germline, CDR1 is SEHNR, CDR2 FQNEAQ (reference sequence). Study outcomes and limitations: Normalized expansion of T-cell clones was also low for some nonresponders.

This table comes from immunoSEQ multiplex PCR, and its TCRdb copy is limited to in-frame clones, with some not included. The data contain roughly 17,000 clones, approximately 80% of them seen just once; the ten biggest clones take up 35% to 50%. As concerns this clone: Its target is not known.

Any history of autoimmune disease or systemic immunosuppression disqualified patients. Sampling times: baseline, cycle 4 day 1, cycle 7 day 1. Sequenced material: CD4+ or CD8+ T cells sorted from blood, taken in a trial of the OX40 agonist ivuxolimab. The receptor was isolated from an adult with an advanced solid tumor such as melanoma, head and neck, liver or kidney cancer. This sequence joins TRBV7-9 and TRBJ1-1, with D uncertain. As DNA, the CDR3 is TGTGCCCTCGGTCTTCCCAACACTGAAGCTTTCTTT. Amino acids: CALGLPNTEAFF.